This T cell receptor (beta chain) was captured in a study of T-cell reconstitution after alpha-beta-depleted transplantation in children. Study-level findings and limits: It was newly produced T cells that mostly accounted for T-cell counts and diversity one year after transplant.

It was with unique molecular identifiers that the TCRbeta library was prepared. MiXCR was run by TCRdb on the PCR reads, yielding one entry per CDR3 protein. The sample has some 150,000 distinct CDR3 sequences; more than 8% are singletons. Per the germline V gene, CDR1 is MNHNS and CDR2 is SASEGT. The CDR3 contains 15 residues. V shed 3 bases and J 4 bases; nucleotides not matched to a gene: 3. About this clonotype itself: Antigen specificity is unknown.

This material consisted of PBMCs, mostly from graft donor cells, taken 180 days after TCRalphabeta/CD19-depleted stem cell transplant. The chain employs TRBV6-1 and TRBJ2-1, with 10 bases matching TRBD2. The TCR originated in a female patient between 2 and 15 years old who had a stem cell transplant for congenital amegakaryocytic thrombocytopenia, so the T cells may come from the graft donor. The DNA of the CDR3 is TGTGCCAGCAGTGATACTAGCGGGGCTTACAATGAGCAGTTCTTC. Translation gives CASSDTSGAYNEQFF.